A single sample gave rise to the 18 T cell receptor beta chains below, sequenced in a study of blood T cell repertoires in COVID-19. Data came from immunoSEQ multiplex PCR; TCRdb stores just in-frame clones and leaves some out. This table has fewer than 350,000 clones, approximately 88% appearing once. The sequencing sample was made of PBMCs or T cells enriched from blood (not recorded which). Source of these receptors: a woman aged 40 to 50 who had recovered from COVID-19.

The rearrangement links TRBV30 to TRBJ2-7; D not resolved. Germline CDR1 GTSNPN, CDR2 SVGIG (reference sequence). The CDR3 runs to 12 residues. V dropped 4 bases and J dropped 0 bases, with 7 bases sitting between them. Written as DNA, the CDR3 is TGTGCCTGGATAACAGTCTCCTACGAGCAGTACTTC. Encoded protein: CAWITVSYEQYF.

The chain links TRBV18 to TRBJ1-5; 7 bases agree with TRBD1. Germline CDR1 and CDR2: KGHSH and LQKENI. CDR3 length: 17 amino acids. V shed 0 bases, J shed 7 bases, and the junction held 12 bases outside the gene matches. The CDR3 sequence is CASSPPGSGRGHQPQHF. The CDR3 nucleotides are TGTGCCAGCTCACCACCGGGTAGCGGGAGGGGGCACCAGCCCCAGCATTTT.

The rearrangement uses TRBV28 and TRBJ2-7; TRBD2 is a possible D gene (7 bases). Germline CDR1 reads MDHEN; CDR2 reads SYDVKM. V gave up 10 bases and J gave up 6 bases, with 19 bases separating them. CDR3 length: 13 residues. The CDR3 loop reads CATHRGAKGEQYF. The CDR3 coding sequence is TGTGCCACCCACCGGGGGGCAAAGGGCGAGCAGTACTTC.

This CDR3 reads CASSSEGQETQYF. For the CDR3, the DNA is TGTGCCTCTTCTAGCGAGGGGCAAGAGACCCAGTACTTC. The chain carries TRBV10-3 and TRBJ2-5; perhaps TRBD2 as D (6 bases). Germline CDR1 reads ENHRY; CDR2 reads SYGVKD. Trimming cost V 11 bases and J 2 bases, with 15 bases left between them. The CDR3 has 13 residues.

The V gene is TRBV5-1, the J gene TRBJ2-1, with TRBD1 matching 10 bases. Trimming removed 5 bases from V and 9 bases from J; junction bases left unmatched: 8. The CDR3 totals 14 residues. Germline CDR1 reads SGHRS; CDR2 reads YFSETQ. The CDR3 sequence: CASSLQTGGVEQFF. The DNA of the CDR3 is TGCGCCAGCAGTTTACAGACAGGGGGCGTTGAGCAGTTCTTC.

The chain is built from TRBV19 and TRBJ1-1; 7 bases line up with TRBD1. This CDR3 is 16 amino acids long. Looked up from germline, CDR1 is LNHDA and CDR2 is SQIVND (reference sequence). V shed 2 bases, J shed 4 bases, and the junction held 10 bases outside the gene matches. The chain's CDR3 is CASSIRGPGLSTEAFF. CDR3 bases: TGTGCCAGTAGTATAAGGGGGCCGGGGCTTAGCACTGAAGCTTTCTTT. Using reference TRBV19 and TRBJ1-1 for the parts outside the CDR3, the full variable domain is DGGITQSPKYLFRKEGQNVTLSCEQNLNHDAMYWYRQDPGQGLRLIYYSQIVNDFQKGDIAEGYSVSREKKESFPLTVTSAQKNPTAFYLCASSIRGPGLSTEAFFGQGTRLTVV.

This clone was seen a single time. The chain has TRBV9 and TRBJ2-3; a weak D match, TRBD2 (5 bases). Trimming pared 0 bases from V and 6 bases from J, leaving 5 bases between. Germline values: CDR1 SGDLS, CDR2 YYNGEE. The CDR3 sequence is 12 residues long. The CDR3 bases are TGTGCCAGCAGCGTAGCGGGGGATACGCAGTATTTT. Its translation is CASSVAGDTQYF. Based on the CDR3 plus reference TRBV9 and TRBJ2-3, the full variable domain is DSGVTQTPKHLITATGQRVTLRCSPRSGDLSVYWYQQSLDQGLQFLIQYYNGEERAKGNILERFSAQQFPDLHSELNLSSLELGDSALYFCASSVAGDTQYFGPGTRLTVL.

This clone was counted only a few times. The chain couples TRBV30 to TRBJ1-4, with D hard to call. V was cut by 0 bases and J by 4 bases, with 9 bases left in between. The CDR3 covers 14 residues. Germline-derived CDR1 and CDR2 are GTSNPN and SVGIG (reference sequence). CDR3 loop: CAWSVTRLNEKLFF. The DNA of the CDR3 is TGTGCCTGGAGTGTAACCAGACTTAATGAAAAACTGTTTTTT.

The rearrangement links TRBV7-9 to TRBJ1-1, with TRBD1 matching 11 bases. The V segment lost 5 bases and the J segment 0 bases; nucleotides outside the gene matches: 8. Germline V gene data show CDR1 as SEHNR and CDR2 as FQNEAQ (reference sequence). CDR3 length: 17 amino acids. CDR3 region: CASSPERTGGLNTEAFF. CDR3 coding DNA: TGTGCCAGCAGCCCTGAACGGACAGGGGGCTTGAACACTGAAGCTTTCTTT.

The rearrangement links TRBV5-1 to TRBJ2-2; D possibly corresponds to TRBD1 (6 bases). Trimming shortened V by 4 bases and J by 5 bases, and 12 bases separated the two germline ends. Germline CDR1 SGHRS, CDR2 YFSETQ. There are 14 residues in the CDR3. In DNA, the CDR3 is TGCGCCAGCAGCGGGGGACACGGGACCGGGGAGCTGTTTTTT. This codes for CASSGGHGTGELFF.

This clone appeared a single time. The V and J genes are TRBV7-3 and TRBJ2-1, with TRBD2 identical over 9 bases. CDR1 and CDR2 from the germline V gene are SGHTA and FQGTGA. V gave up 2 bases and J gave up 9 bases; unmatched junction bases: 11. CDR3 length: 16 residues. CDR3 loop: CASSLGGGRAVSEQFF. The CDR3 DNA reads as TGTGCCAGCAGCTTAGGCGGCGGGAGGGCCGTCAGTGAGCAGTTCTTC.

The chain links TRBV7-3 to TRBJ2-1; possible D gene TRBD2, 5 bases. Germline CDR1 is SGHTA and CDR2 is FQGTGA. V was trimmed by 2 bases and J by 7 bases, leaving 15 bases between them. The CDR3 consists of 15 residues. CDR3 nucleotide sequence: TGTGCCAGCAGCTTAGGGAGAGGGCTCTGGAATGAGCAGTTCTTC. This encodes CASSLGRGLWNEQFF.

V and J are TRBV2 and TRBJ2-1; 10 nucleotides line up with TRBD2. The CDR3 extends over 15 amino acids. Germline V gives CDR1 SNHLY, CDR2 FYNNEI. V dropped 5 bases and J dropped 7; count of bases not matched to a gene: 8. The CDR3 spells CASSSGTSANNEQFF. CDR3 sequence (DNA): TGTGCCAGCAGTTCCGGGACTAGCGCTAATAATGAGCAGTTCTTC.

This clone was observed a single time. The V and J genes are TRBV5-4 and TRBJ2-2; 11 bases fit TRBD2. The length of the CDR3 is 16 residues. Germline CDR1 SGHNT, CDR2 YYREEE (reference sequence). J lost 7 bases, V lost 4 bases, and 9 bases had no gene match. The CDR3 is CASSLGLAGGRGELFF. The CDR3 nucleotides are TGTGCCAGCAGCCTAGGGCTAGCGGGAGGCCGCGGGGAGCTGTTTTTT. Combining the CDR3 with reference TRBV5-4 and TRBJ2-2 gives the whole variable domain ETGVTQSPTHLIKTRGQQVTLRCSSQSGHNTVSWYQQALGQGPQFIFQYYREEENGRGNFPPRFSGLQFPNYSSELNVNALELDDSALYLCASSLGLAGGRGELFFGEGSRLTVL.

The chain carries TRBV6-5 and TRBJ2-3; 8 positions match TRBD1. V lost 6 bases to trimming and J lost 2 bases; unmatched junction nucleotides: 7. The CDR3 contains 15 residues. CDR1 and CDR2 (germline): MNHEY, SVGAGI. CDR3 nucleotides: TGTGCCAGCAGCTACAGGGGGAAGGACACAGATACGCAGTATTTT. Protein product: CASSYRGKDTDTQYF.

This sequence joins TRBV5-8 and TRBJ1-1; tentative D call: TRBD1 (5 bases). CDR1 is SGHTS and CDR2 is YDEGEE in the germline V gene. There are 13 residues in the CDR3. V was pared by 3 bases and J by 3 bases, with 9 bases between. The CDR3 region is CASSYRGDTEAFF. The CDR3 DNA reads as TGTGCCAGCAGCTACCGGGGGGACACTGAAGCTTTCTTT.

The V call is TRBV4-1, the J call TRBJ1-6; D call uncertain. CDR1 and CDR2 (germline): MGHRA, YSYEKL. There are 17 residues in the CDR3. V dropped 0 bases and J dropped 9 bases, with 18 bases sitting between them. The CDR3 here is CASSQEAGQAVGSPLHF. DNA for the CDR3: TGCGCCAGCAGCCAAGAGGCAGGCCAGGCAGTGGGTTCACCCCTCCACTTT.

This chain joins TRBV11-2 and TRBJ2-5; D possibly corresponds to TRBD2 (6 bases). Germline V gene lookup returns CDR1 SGHAT and CDR2 FQNNGV. The CDR3 covers 13 residues. V lost 8 bases, J lost 1 base, and 11 bases lay in between. DNA for the CDR3: TGTGCCAGCGGGGTGGGGGGCCAAGAGACCCAGTACTTC. Protein sequence: CASGVGGQETQYF. The variable domain in full, completed from reference TRBV11-2 and TRBJ2-5, reads EAGVAQSPRYKIIEKRQSVAFWCNPISGHATLYWYQQILGQGPKLLIQFQNNGVVDDSQLPKDRFSAERLKGVDSTLKIQPAKLEDSAVYLCASGVGGQETQYFGPGTRLLVL.